The clone carrying this TCR beta chain was detected a few times. The antigen is not known. The CDR3 is 14 residues long. Trimming removed 3 bases from V and 1 base from J, with 8 bases in between. CDR1 is SGHNT, CDR2 YYREEE, per germline (reference sequence). These donors, healthy bone marrow donors, were studied. The PCR had 60 Vbeta and 13 Jbeta primers. Using immunoSEQ multiplex PCR, the repertoire was profiled, and TCRdb retains in-frame clones only, with some absent. The data hold around 75,000 clones, with approximately 78% observed a single time. This sample was included in a study of cytomegalovirus exposure and HLA in healthy donors. Study-wide points: Later on, an analysis found that several of the most significant clusters appeared to be linked to common viral pathogens, which included parvovirus B19. Presence/absence results assume similar sequencing depth per donor, which may not hold.

This rearrangement joins TRBV5-4 to TRBJ1-3; a possible D gene is TRBD1 (6 bases). The source of this sequence is a man aged 40-55 years in good health and CMV-seronegative. Sequenced sample: PBMCs. The CDR3 here is CASSSRGSGNTIYF. CDR3 nucleotide sequence: TGTGCCAGCAGCTCCAGGGGTTCTGGAAACACCATATATTTT.